This TCR beta chain is from a study of molecular identifiers for immune sequencing clone quantification. Investigators produced naive CD8 libraries from around 20,000 to 1,000,000 sorted cells, drawing on 10%, 30% or 50% RNA. Study observations and caveats: Identical TCR molecules sharing a barcode could underestimate highly expanded clone sizes.

This clonotype turned up a few times. The antigen remains unidentified. Bulk TCR library preparation followed previously described methods with listed TCR primers. MiXCR was run by TCRdb on the PCR reads, yielding one entry per CDR3 protein. The sample carries approximately 680,000 distinct CDR3 sequences, 25% recorded once. The CDR3 is 16 amino acids. Trimming at V came to 6 bases and at J to 4 bases, leaving 9 bases not matched to a gene. The germline CDR1 and CDR2 sequences are MNHNY and SVGAGI (reference sequence). The clonotype comes from a human donor in good health. Some libraries in this study had Jurkat cell RNA spiked in. Sequencing input: naive CD8+ T cells from blood, with Jurkat cell RNA spiked in. Subset specified: FACS-sorted CD8+CD4-CCR7+CD45RA+ naive T cells. The rearrangement links TRBV6-6 to TRBJ2-2, with TRBD1 matching over 9 bases. CDR3 sequence: CASSFRQGGGTGELFF. The CDR3 bases are TGTGCCAGCAGCTTTAGACAGGGGGGAGGCACCGGGGAGCTGTTTTTT.